This T cell receptor beta chain was sequenced in a study of T cells in Graves' hyperthyroidism and ophthalmopathy. This clonotype has just a few counts. What it binds is not known. TCR beta CDR3 sequences were amplified from RNA transcripts. Initially, a first-round RT-PCR of the TCR CDR3 employed the HTBI primer set. TCRdb reprocessed the multiplex PCR reads via MiXCR and lists one record per CDR3 protein. The top ten hold under 3.5% of the sample, which has hundreds of thousands of distinct CDR3 sequences, 16% seen once. Study results and caveats: A median roughly 6.6 months before onset, the model predicted ophthalmopathy. In the blood, most expanded thyroid clonotypes above 0.001 appeared as well.

Enrolled ophthalmopathy patients presented with a Clinical Activity Score of at least 3, a NOSPECS grade of at least 4, and disease duration under 3 months. Lactation, pregnancy, other autoimmune disease or uncontrolled infection led to exclusion of patients. This CDR3 has 16 amino acids. Germline CDR1 and CDR2: LGHDT and YNNKEL (reference sequence). V dropped 3 bases and J dropped 7; count of bases not matched to a gene: 6. Sequenced input: blood. The chain couples TRBV3-1 to TRBJ2-7, with TRBD2 matching over 16 bases. This clonotype was sampled from a woman aged 40 to 49 with Graves' ophthalmopathy. CDR3: CASSQGLAGGLREQYF. CDR3 in DNA: TGTGCCAGCAGCCAGGGACTAGCGGGAGGGCTTCGGGAGCAGTACTTC.